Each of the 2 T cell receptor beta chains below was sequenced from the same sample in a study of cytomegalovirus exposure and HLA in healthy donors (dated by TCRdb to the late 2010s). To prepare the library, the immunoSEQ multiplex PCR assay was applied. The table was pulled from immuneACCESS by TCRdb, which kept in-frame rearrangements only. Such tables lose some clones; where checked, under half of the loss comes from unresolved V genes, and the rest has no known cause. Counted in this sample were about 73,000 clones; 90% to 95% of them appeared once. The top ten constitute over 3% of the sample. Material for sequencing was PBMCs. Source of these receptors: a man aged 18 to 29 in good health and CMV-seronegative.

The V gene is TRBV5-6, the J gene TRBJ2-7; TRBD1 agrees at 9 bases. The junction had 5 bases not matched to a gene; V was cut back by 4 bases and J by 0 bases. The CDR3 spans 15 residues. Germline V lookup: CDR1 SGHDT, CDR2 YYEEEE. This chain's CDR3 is CASSHGQGNSYEQYF. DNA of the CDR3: TGTGCCAGCAGCCATGGACAGGGGAACTCCTACGAGCAGTACTTC.

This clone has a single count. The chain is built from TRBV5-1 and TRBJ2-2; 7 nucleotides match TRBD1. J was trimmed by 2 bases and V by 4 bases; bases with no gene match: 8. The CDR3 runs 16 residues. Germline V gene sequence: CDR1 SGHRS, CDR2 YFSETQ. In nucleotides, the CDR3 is TGCGCCAGCAGCCGAGACAGGGCGGAAAACACCGGGGAGCTGTTTTTT. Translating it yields CASSRDRAENTGELFF.